The clone carrying this T cell receptor beta chain was detected only once. Per germline, CDR1 SGHAT and CDR2 FQNNGV. This CDR3 comprises 16 residues. V lost 2 bases to trimming and J lost 0 bases, with 13 bases between them. The sample originates from a study of T cell responses to AZD1222 COVID-19 vaccine. Measured with immunoSEQ multiplex PCR; TCRdb has only the in-frame clones, and not every one. The profile shows 70,000 to 90,000 clones, roughly nine tenths of them singletons. The sample consisted of peripheral blood, taken on day 0 of AZD1222 vaccination. The TCR was taken from an adult in good health. The chain couples TRBV11-2 to TRBJ1-1; no reliable D call. CDR3 sequence (DNA): TGTGCCAGCAGCTTACGACCGCTCCCCATGAACACTGAAGCTTTCTTT. This codes for CASSLRPLPMNTEAFF.